The present entry profiles one T cell receptor (beta chain) with its context. The antigen remains undetermined. V lost 7 bases and J 5 bases, leaving 12 bases between the germline ends. This CDR3 region has 13 residues. CDR1 is MNHEY, CDR2 SVGAGI, per germline. This sample was taken from a study of T cell responses to AZD1222 COVID-19 vaccine. Profiled with immunoSEQ multiplex PCR; TCRdb holds only in-frame clones, not every one. The table shows fewer than 100,000 clones, with less than 85% occurring only once. General study findings and limits: Of the AZD1222 recipients, only 5 or 6 were seropositive at baseline. Repertoire sampling happened only post peak T cell response.

This sequence originates from an adult who received the AZD1222 COVID-19 vaccine. The sample was peripheral blood, taken 28 days after the second AZD1222 dose. This sequence joins TRBV6-5 and TRBJ1-5, with unresolved D. As DNA, the CDR3 is TGTGCCAGCACATTCGAGGGCGATCAGCCCCAGCATTTT. Its translation is CASTFEGDQPQHF.